This T cell receptor beta chain was profiled in a study of T cells after posttransplantation cyclophosphamide. General study findings and limits: Recipient CMV seropositivity and CMV reactivation strongly tracked TRB clonality. TRB overlap between skin or GI tissue T cells and blood was limited. Donor-recipient repertoire similarity was low at 1-2 months, rising over year one.

Germline CDR1 is SGHAT and CDR2 is FQNNGV. V trimming: 5 bases; J trimming: 4 bases; junction bases outside the gene matches: 5. This CDR3 spans 15 amino acids. Busulfan-fludarabine conditioning, marrow transplant, and cyclophosphamide on days +3 and +4 were administered. This clone was found many times. What it binds is unknown. Data came from immunoSEQ multiplex PCR; TCRdb stores just in-frame clones and leaves some out. The sample includes approximately 25,000 clones, none of them occurring once. The TCR originated in a male patient aged 18-29 years who received an allogeneic stem cell transplant from a related donor, was CMV-positive, and had no GVHD. Certain T cells may be donor cells from the graft. The chain links TRBV11-2 to TRBJ2-7, with TRBD2 matching over 13 bases. The sample consisted of PBMCs, taken after allogeneic stem cell transplant with posttransplant cyclophosphamide. The CDR3 reads CASSRGLAGVYEQYF. The CDR3 coding sequence is TGTGCCAGCAGCAGAGGACTAGCGGGAGTGTACGAGCAGTACTTC.